One and the same sample provided the 14 T cell receptor beta chains below, sequenced in a study of yellow fever vaccine responses in identical twins. TCRdb redid the calling of the RT-PCR reads with MiXCR, one entry per CDR3 protein. The repertoire has around 15,000 distinct CDR3 sequences, approximately 78% of them found once; the top ten carry under 2%. This specimen was T cells from blood (PBMCs), unsorted or a sorted subset (not recorded which), taken before or after yellow fever vaccination (not recorded which). These receptor sequences come from a woman younger than 35 who received the yellow fever vaccine.

J is TRBJ2-4 and V is TRBV5-1; D is ambiguous. Germline V CDR1 and CDR2: SGHRS, YFSETQ. This CDR3 is built from 14 residues. Trimming pared 0 bases from V and 7 bases from J, leaving 11 bases between. The CDR3 is CASSLEAPLNIQYF. The CDR3 DNA is TGCGCCAGCAGCTTGGAGGCTCCCCTGAACATTCAGTACTTC.

The rearrangement links TRBV18 to TRBJ1-1; no clear D. CDR3 length: 13 amino acids. The germline CDR1 and CDR2 sequences are KGHSH and LQKENI. The V and J ends lost 6 bases and 0 bases respectively, with 8 bases between them. CDR3 in DNA: TGTGCCAGCTCCCCCTTCATGAACACTGAAGCTTTCTTT. Protein product: CASSPFMNTEAFF.

This clonotype appeared a single time. This sequence joins TRBV27 and TRBJ2-5; the D gene is possibly TRBD2 (6 bases). V was shortened by 4 bases and J by 9 bases, with 15 bases between the two germline ends. CDR3 length equals 13 residues. Germline CDR1 and CDR2: MNHEY and SMNVEV (reference sequence). CDR3 loop: CASSWLGGESQYF. As DNA, the CDR3 is TGTGCCAGCAGTTGGCTGGGGGGTGAGTCCCAGTACTTC.

This chain joins TRBV23-1 and TRBJ2-3; TRBD1 or TRBD2 may be the D gene (5 bases each). TRBV23-1 is assigned to the ORF class and has an uncertain function. The CDR3 runs to 14 residues. V was trimmed by 3 bases and J by 6 bases, leaving 13 bases between them. The CDR3 DNA is TGCGCCAGCAGTCAGAGGGACCGGGTGGATACGCAGTATTTT. Translated: CASSQRDRVDTQYF.

The chain uses TRBV7-6 and TRBJ1-2, with D perhaps TRBD1 (5 bases). The CDR3 totals 13 residues. Trimming removed 2 bases at V and 8 bases at J, with 12 bases between. CDR1 and CDR2 (germline): SGHVS, FNYEAQ. DNA of the CDR3: TGTGCCAGCAGCTTACAGAGAGGGGTAGGCTACACCTTC. Its translation: CASSLQRGVGYTF.

The chain recombines TRBV29-1 with TRBJ2-5, with a weak D call TRBD1 (6 bases). Germline loops: CDR1 SQVTM, CDR2 ANQGSEA. This CDR3 region has 12 residues. The V gene lost 5 bases and the J gene lost 5 bases, with 12 bases spanning the gap. CDR3 loop: CSVRPGDETQYF. The CDR3 nucleotides are TGCAGCGTTAGGCCAGGGGACGAGACCCAGTACTTC. Together with reference TRBV29-1 and TRBJ2-5, the CDR3 gives the full variable domain: SAVISQKPSRDICQRGTSLTIQCQVDSQVTMMFWYRQQPGQSLTLIATANQGSEATYESGFVIDKFPISRPNLTFSTLTVSNMSPEDSSIYLCSVRPGDETQYFGPGTRLLVL.

The chain has TRBV11-1 and TRBJ2-1; tentatively, D is TRBD2 (5 bases). Trimming shortened V by 1 base and J by 0 bases, and 19 bases separated the two germline ends. The CDR3 consists of 19 residues. Germline V gene lookup returns CDR1 SGHAT and CDR2 FQDESV (reference sequence). The CDR3 here is CASSLGLMREGSSYNEQFF. DNA of the CDR3: TGTGCCAGCAGCTTAGGCCTCATGAGGGAAGGAAGCTCCTACAATGAGCAGTTCTTC.

This chain uses TRBV11-3 with TRBJ2-7; D remains ambiguous. Trimming took 6 bases from V and 0 from J, leaving 15 bases between them. The CDR3 runs to 15 residues. Germline values: CDR1 SGHNT, CDR2 YENEEA. The CDR3 is CASRQTGSISYEQYF. Here the CDR3 DNA reads TGTGCCAGCAGACAGACGGGCTCTATCTCCTACGAGCAGTACTTC.

This clonotype was seen a few times. The chain has TRBV24-1 and TRBJ1-2, with TRBD1 matching over 7 bases. Germline V CDR1 and CDR2: KGHDR, SFDVKD. The CDR3 sequence is 13 residues long. V was clipped by 4 bases and J by 4 bases; unmatched bases: 2. The CDR3 DNA reads TGTGCCACCAGTGACAGGGACAGCTATGGCTACACCTTC. This sequence encodes CATSDRDSYGYTF.

J is TRBJ2-1 and V is TRBV13; D tentatively fits TRBD1 or TRBD2 (6 bases each). V dropped 5 bases and J dropped 4 bases, with 15 bases sitting between them. The CDR3 totals 15 residues. Germline V lookup: CDR1 PRHDT, CDR2 FYEKMQ (reference sequence). The CDR3 sequence is CASSNRVAGYNEQFF. CDR3 coding DNA: TGTGCCAGCAGCAACAGGGTTGCGGGGTACAATGAGCAGTTCTTC.

In the case of this clonotype: One junction end does not reproduce the germline sequence, and a read error may be involved. CDR3 in DNA: TGTGCTAGCAGCTTGGGGGAGGGTTACGAGCAGTACTTC. Translation gives CASSLGEGYEQYF. The gene calls are TRBV7-6 and TRBJ2-7, with 7 bases that match TRBD2. CDR3 size: 13 residues. Germline V lookup: CDR1 SGHVS, CDR2 FNYEAQ.

The V and J genes are TRBV3-1 and TRBJ2-1; tentative D call: TRBD1 (5 bases). The length of the CDR3 is 14 residues. The germline CDR1 and CDR2 sequences are LGHDT and YNNKEL (reference sequence). V was trimmed by 1 base and J by 7 bases, leaving 11 bases between them. CDR3 DNA: TGTGCCAGCAGCCAAGCCCTGGGGCCAAATGAGCAGTTCTTC. This gives the protein CASSQALGPNEQFF.

This sequence joins TRBV29-1 and TRBJ1-2; D perhaps matches TRBD1 (5 bases). Germline assignment: CDR1 SQVTM and CDR2 ANQGSEA. Trimming pared 3 bases from V and 7 bases from J, leaving 6 bases between. This CDR3 is built from 10 residues. CDR3 sequence: CSVDGGGYTF. In DNA form, the CDR3 reads TGCAGCGTTGATGGGGGTGGCTACACCTTC.

In this sample, this clonotype turned up once. The rearrangement uses TRBV12-3 or TRBV12-4 and TRBJ2-2; D ambiguous. The CDR3 covers 11 residues. V was cut by 3 bases and J by 7 bases, with 3 bases left in between. The CDR3 DNA follows: TGTGCCAGCAGTTTCGTCGGGGAGCTGTTTTTT. The encoded protein is CASSFVGELFF.